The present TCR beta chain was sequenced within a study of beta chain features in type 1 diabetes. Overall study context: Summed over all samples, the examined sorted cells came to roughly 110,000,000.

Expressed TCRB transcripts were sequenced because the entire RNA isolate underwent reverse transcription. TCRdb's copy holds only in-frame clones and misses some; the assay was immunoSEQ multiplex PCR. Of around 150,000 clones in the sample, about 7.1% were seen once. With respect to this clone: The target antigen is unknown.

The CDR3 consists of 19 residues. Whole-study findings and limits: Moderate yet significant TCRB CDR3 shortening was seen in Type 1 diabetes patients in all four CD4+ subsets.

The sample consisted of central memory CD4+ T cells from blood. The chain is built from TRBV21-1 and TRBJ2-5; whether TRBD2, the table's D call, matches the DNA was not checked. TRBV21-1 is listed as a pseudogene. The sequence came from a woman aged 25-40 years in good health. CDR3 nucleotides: TGTGCCAGCAGCAAAAGGCAAGCGGAGGGCAGGGGACTAGGAGAGACCCAGTACTTC. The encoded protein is CASSKRQAEGRGLGETQYF.